This TCR beta chain was documented in a study of shared clonotypes between healthy human individuals. Background on the study: Three plates were used per donor for CD4 naive, three for CD4 memory, two for CD8 naive and one for CD8 memory. Study-wide results and caveats: In contrast to clonotypes shared by all four donors, non-shared clonotypes had lower generation probabilities. An expected dependence of interdonor clonotype sharing on sequencing depth was noted.

This clone has a single count. The target antigen is unknown. Per sorted-subset replicate PCR, input was approximately 210 ng DNA, representing 30,000 to 35,000 T cell genomes. Profiling relied on immunoSEQ multiplex PCR, and the TCRdb table lists in-frame clones only, not all of them. The table lists about 1,800,000 clones, approximately 95% of them singletons. The ends lost 5 bases at V and 1 base at J; junction bases unmatched: 9. The CDR3 extends over 16 amino acids. Germline V gene sequence: CDR1 SNHLY, CDR2 FYNNEI. CD45RO-negative, CCR7-positively selected cells formed the naive CD8 fraction, excluding terminally differentiated effector memory CD45RA+ cells.

The chain is built from TRBV2 and TRBJ2-7, with TRBD2 matching 9 bases. This sequence was found in a man aged 18 to 30 in good health. Sequenced material: naive CD8+ T cells sorted from blood. In DNA form, the CDR3 reads TGTGCCAGCAGTACCGCCTCGGGACTAGCATCCTACGAGCAGTACTTC. Amino acids: CASSTASGLASYEQYF.